A single sample gave rise to the 7 T cell receptor beta chains below, sequenced in a study of T cells after yellow fever vaccination. TCRdb fed the 5' RACE reads into MiXCR, producing one record per CDR3 protein. Among a few hundred thousand distinct CDR3 sequences listed, roughly 19% were seen once. The material sequenced was PBMCs, taken 15 days after the yellow fever booster vaccination. The origin of the receptors is a man between 25 and 39 years old who received the YFV17D yellow fever vaccine.

This sequence joins TRBV7-2 and TRBJ2-7; tentatively, D is TRBD1 (5 bases). CDR1 is SGHTA and CDR2 is FQGNSA in the germline V gene. The CDR3 covers 15 residues. Trimming left V 1 base short and J 3 bases short, with 13 bases between. The DNA of the CDR3 is TGTGCCAGCAGCTTAGGCGGACAACCCGTCTACGAGCAGTACTTC. This translates into CASSLGGQPVYEQYF.

This chain links TRBV6-1 with TRBJ2-1, with D perhaps matching TRBD2 (7 bases). The V and J ends lost 4 bases and 0 bases respectively, with 22 bases between them. This CDR3 spans 19 amino acids. Germline V gene data show CDR1 as MNHNS and CDR2 as SASEGT. Written as DNA, the CDR3 is TGTGCCAGCAGTGGTTCACGGGGGGCAGTCTCCAGCTCCTACAATGAGCAGTTCTTC. This sequence encodes CASSGSRGAVSSSYNEQFF.

There are a few counts of this clonotype. The gene calls are TRBV29-1 and TRBJ2-5; D uncertain. The germline V gene has CDR1 SQVTM and CDR2 ANQGSEA. With 4 bases removed from V and 5 bases from J, the gap between germline ends came to 8 bases. CDR3 length: 11 amino acids. CDR3 loop: CSVGMWETQYF. The CDR3 DNA reads TGCAGCGTTGGCATGTGGGAGACCCAGTACTTC.

The rearrangement links TRBV4-3 to TRBJ2-7, with TRBD1 identical over 11 bases. From germline, CDR1 is LGHNA and CDR2 YSLEER. This CDR3 is 14 amino acids long. V lost 4 bases to trimming and J lost 4 bases; unmatched junction nucleotides: 3. CDR3 DNA: TGCGCCAGCAGCCGGACAGGGGGCCCTTACGAGCAGTACTTC. Encoded protein: CASSRTGGPYEQYF.

This chain uses TRBV7-9 with TRBJ2-7, with 8 bases fitting TRBD1. Germline V gene lookup returns CDR1 SEHNR and CDR2 FQNEAQ (reference sequence). CDR3 length equals 15 residues. Trimming at V came to 0 bases and at J to 2 bases, leaving 3 bases not matched to a gene. The chain's CDR3 is CASSLATGVAYEQYF. The CDR3 DNA is TGTGCCAGCAGCTTAGCGACAGGGGTGGCCTACGAGCAGTACTTC.

This clonotype was counted only a few times. The chain carries TRBV5-1 and TRBJ2-5; 8 bases line up with TRBD1. Germline-derived CDR1 and CDR2 are SGHRS and YFSETQ. The CDR3 runs 14 residues. Trimming cost V 4 bases and J 3 bases; bases outside gene matches: 5. This CDR3 reads CASSLDRAKETQYF. CDR3 nucleotides: TGCGCCAGCAGCCTGGACAGGGCTAAAGAGACCCAGTACTTC.

In this sample, this clonotype turned up a few times. In DNA, the CDR3 is TGCAGTGCTAGCACACTAGCCCTGGGCAAAAACATTCAGTACTTC. This sequence encodes CSASTLALGKNIQYF. The genes are TRBV20-1 and TRBJ2-4; D is perhaps TRBD2 (6 bases). Deletions cut 3 bases from V and 3 bases from J, with 15 bases between. The germline V gene has CDR1 DFQATT and CDR2 SNEGSKA (reference sequence). The CDR3 covers 15 residues.